A single sample gave rise to the 23 T cell receptor beta chains below, sequenced in a study of response to subunit inactivated influenza vaccine. TCRdb ran MiXCR on the RT-PCR reads and lists one entry per CDR3 protein. The sample yields about 570,000 distinct CDR3 sequences, 11% seen once. This same sample was also taken into another study, of T cells expressing NK-cell markers. Per that paper: TCR beta cDNA was generated via 5'RACE template switching incorporating UMIs.

Sequenced material: PBMCs from blood, taken on the day of vaccination. These receptor sequences come from a man aged 50-59 years who received an inactivated influenza vaccine.

This clonotype was recorded a few times. This chain uses TRBV29-1 with TRBJ1-1; possible D gene TRBD1, 5 bases. V lost 7 bases to trimming and J lost 1 base, with 13 bases between them. The germline V gene encodes CDR1 SQVTM and CDR2 ANQGSEA. This CDR3 has 13 amino acids. In nucleotides, the CDR3 is TGCAGCGGACGGGGGGGTGCGAACACTGAAGCTTTCTTT. Encoded protein: CSGRGGANTEAFF.

The V and J genes are TRBV7-9 and TRBJ2-7; D gene unclear. Germline CDR1 SEHNR, CDR2 FQNEAQ (reference sequence). Trimming removed 5 bases at V and 0 bases at J, with 8 bases between. The CDR3 is 13 residues long. For the CDR3, the DNA is TGTGCCAGCAGCGCCCGTGGCTCCTACGAGCAGTACTTC. Residues: CASSARGSYEQYF.

The table lists this clonotype with many counts. The chain employs TRBV5-1 and TRBJ2-7; 8 bases match TRBD1. V gave up 0 bases and J gave up 4 bases; unmatched junction bases: 9. The CDR3 covers 16 residues. Per germline, CDR1 SGHRS and CDR2 YFSETQ. CDR3 nucleotides: TGCGCCAGCAGCTTGGGCGCCGGGACAGGTGATTACGAGCAGTACTTC. Its protein product is CASSLGAGTGDYEQYF.

The gene calls are TRBV20-1 and TRBJ2-7, with 10 nucleotides matching TRBD1. V lost 1 base and J lost 6; bases outside the gene matches: 9. The CDR3 runs 15 residues. Germline V CDR1 and CDR2: DFQATT, SNEGSKA (reference sequence). The CDR3 protein is CSARGGDRGPREQYF. Written as DNA, the CDR3 is TGCAGTGCTAGAGGAGGGGACAGGGGTCCTCGCGAGCAGTACTTC.

The chain employs TRBV6-2 or TRBV6-3 and TRBJ2-1; D not certain. V shed 2 bases and J shed 0 bases, with 8 bases lying between them. Germline V gives CDR1 MNHEY, CDR2 SVGEGT. CDR3 length equals 15 residues. DNA for the CDR3: TGTGCCAGCAGTTACAGGCGGAGCTCCTACAATGAGCAGTTCTTC. Residues: CASSYRRSSYNEQFF.

This clonotype was seen more than once but under ten times. The chain recombines TRBV5-5 with TRBJ2-1, with D perhaps assigned TRBD1 or TRBD2 (5 bases each). Trimming removed 1 base at V and 0 bases at J, with 11 bases between. Germline V CDR1 and CDR2: SGHKS, YYEKEE (reference sequence). CDR3 length equals 16 residues. The CDR3 nucleotides read TGTGCCAGCAGCTTGTGGTCGGGGCACTCCTACAATGAGCAGTTCTTC. This gives the protein CASSLWSGHSYNEQFF.

Only a few counts were recorded for this clonotype. V usage is TRBV5-5 and J usage is TRBJ2-1; possibly TRBD1 or TRBD2 for D (6 bases each). The CDR3 runs to 16 residues. Germline values: CDR1 SGHKS, CDR2 YYEKEE (reference sequence). V lost 4 bases, J lost 7 bases, and 21 bases lay in between. The CDR3 DNA is TGTGCCAGCAGCGGGACTTGGGGGGCTCAATTAAATGAGCAGTTCTTC. Amino acid sequence: CASSGTWGAQLNEQFF.

The J gene is TRBJ2-7, the V gene TRBV18; tentatively, D is TRBD1 or TRBD2 (5 bases each). The CDR3 runs 14 residues. V lost 5 bases to trimming and J lost 4 bases, with 15 bases between them. Germline lookup yields CDR1 KGHSH and CDR2 LQKENI. Here the CDR3 DNA reads TGTGCCAGCTCAGAGAAGGTGGGGGTATACGAGCAGTACTTC. Translated, it gives CASSEKVGVYEQYF.

This clonotype was recorded many times. This chain connects TRBV7-9 to TRBJ1-1; D unclear. The V end lost 3 bases, the J end lost 5 bases, and 13 bases lay between the germline ends. Germline assignment: CDR1 SEHNR and CDR2 FQNEAQ (reference sequence). There are 14 residues in the CDR3. The CDR3 here is CASSLSQIRTEAFF. The CDR3 nucleotides are TGTGCCAGCAGCTTGTCCCAAATAAGGACTGAAGCTTTCTTT.

Regarding this clonotype: At one end, the junction sequence differs from germline, possibly due to a read error. This rearrangement joins TRBV10-2 to TRBJ2-1, with TRBD2 as a possible D gene (7 bases). The CDR3 spans 12 residues. Germline V gene data show CDR1 as WSHSY and CDR2 as SAAADI. For the CDR3, the DNA is TGCGCCAGCAGTGATGGGGGGGGCTCTCTGATCTTC. It codes for CASSDGGGSLIF.

This clonotype was detected a few times. The J gene is TRBJ2-5, the V gene TRBV9; D possibly corresponds to TRBD1 (6 bases). The CDR3 is 13 amino acids. The V end was cut by 1 base, the J end by 5 bases, with 9 bases between. Germline V gene lookup returns CDR1 SGDLS and CDR2 YYNGEE. The CDR3 region has the DNA TGTGCCAGCAGCGTACAGGGGAAGGAGACCCAGTACTTC. The encoded protein is CASSVQGKETQYF. Complete variable domain (other parts from reference TRBV9 and TRBJ2-5): DSGVTQTPKHLITATGQRVTLRCSPRSGDLSVYWYQQSLDQGLQFLIQYYNGEERAKGNILERFSAQQFPDLHSELNLSSLELGDSALYFCASSVQGKETQYFGPGTRLLVL.

The table lists this clonotype with many counts. The chain carries TRBV25-1 and TRBJ1-1; 9 bases agree with TRBD1. V shed 5 bases and J 4 bases; nucleotides not matched to a gene: 5. This CDR3 has 14 amino acids. The germline CDR1 and CDR2 sequences are MGHDK and SYGVNS. The CDR3 sequence is CASSLTGGITEAFF. Here the CDR3 DNA reads TGTGCCAGCAGTTTGACAGGGGGGATCACTGAAGCTTTCTTT. Full variable domain (remainder filled in from reference TRBV25-1 and TRBJ1-1): EADIYQTPRYLVIGTGKKITLECSQTMGHDKMYWYQQDPGMELHLIHYSYGVNSTEKGDLSSESTVSRIRTEHFPLTLESARPSHTSQYLCASSLTGGITEAFFGQGTRLTVV.

The rearrangement uses TRBV12-3 or TRBV12-4 and TRBJ1-1, with TRBD1 as a possible D gene (5 bases). The CDR3 length is 14 residues. Trimming took 6 bases from V and 1 from J, leaving 12 bases between them. CDR3 amino acids: CASRKTETNTEAFF. CDR3 coding DNA: TGTGCCAGCAGGAAGACAGAAACGAACACTGAAGCTTTCTTT.

This sequence joins TRBV20-1 and TRBJ2-3; 7 bases are shared with TRBD2. Germline V gene lookup returns CDR1 DFQATT and CDR2 SNEGSKA (reference sequence). J was trimmed by 4 bases and V by 8 bases; bases with no gene match: 9. The CDR3 is 13 amino acids. The CDR3 is CSKPGLLSDTQYF. In DNA, the CDR3 is TGCAGTAAGCCGGGACTACTGTCAGATACGCAGTATTTT.

This clonotype was counted at least ten times. The chain joins TRBV29-1 to TRBJ2-7; 9 bases match TRBD1. The CDR3 is 15 residues long. Germline loops: CDR1 SQVTM, CDR2 ANQGSEA. V trimming: 4 bases; J trimming: 2 bases; junction bases outside the gene matches: 9. The CDR3 loop is CSVVGGGQGAYEQYF. The CDR3 region has the DNA TGCAGCGTTGTGGGCGGGGGACAGGGCGCCTACGAGCAGTACTTC.

This sequence joins TRBV7-2 and TRBJ2-1; maybe TRBD2 (5 bases). Between the trimmed V and J ends, which lost 2 bases and 9 bases, there was a span of 11 bases. Germline CDR1 is SGHTA and CDR2 is FQGNSA. This CDR3 spans 13 amino acids. The CDR3 bases are TGTGCCAGCAGCTTACAACGGGAATTTGAGCAGTTCTTC. The encoded protein is CASSLQREFEQFF.

The chain is built from TRBV29-1 and TRBJ2-1, with 10 bases identical to TRBD2. The germline V gene has CDR1 SQVTM and CDR2 ANQGSEA. V lost 4 bases and J lost 7; bases outside the gene matches: 4. The CDR3 is made up of 13 amino acids. For the CDR3, the DNA is TGCAGCGTTGCTAGCGGGAGTGTAAATGAGCAGTTCTTC. Encoded protein: CSVASGSVNEQFF.

As to this clonotype: Since a much larger clone is just one base distant, this may be a read error. V usage is TRBV11-2 and J usage is TRBJ2-1; 7 bases are shared with TRBD1. Germline V CDR1 and CDR2: SGHAT, FQNNGV. The CDR3 runs 16 residues. V lost 4 bases, J lost 7 bases, and 13 bases stayed unmatched. The CDR3: CASSSTGKGTGNEQFF. The CDR3 DNA follows: TGTGCCAGCAGCTCGACAGGGAAAGGGACCGGGAATGAGCAGTTCTTC.

This clonotype was seen a few times. This rearrangement joins TRBV4-1 to TRBJ1-5; D unclear. Germline values: CDR1 MGHRA, CDR2 YSYEKL. V was cut by 1 base and J by 5 bases, with 6 bases left in between. The length of the CDR3 is 13 residues. The CDR3 protein is CASSQAVYQPQHF. The CDR3 bases are TGCGCCAGCAGCCAAGCAGTTTATCAGCCCCAGCATTTT.

A few counts support this clonotype. V and J are TRBV2 and TRBJ1-2; TRBD1 aligns across 7 bases. This CDR3 contains 15 residues. The germline V gene encodes CDR1 SNHLY and CDR2 FYNNEI. J gave up 0 bases and V 6 bases, and 7 bases lay outside the gene matches. The CDR3 DNA sequence: TGTGCCAGCAGCCGGGACAGAAATTCTAACTATGGCTACACCTTC. Encoded protein: CASSRDRNSNYGYTF.

This clonotype was counted a few times. The chain recombines TRBV7-9 with TRBJ1-2, with 9 bases matching TRBD1. The V and J ends lost 5 bases and 6 bases, in that order; junction bases with no gene match: 4. The CDR3 covers 13 residues. Germline-derived CDR1 and CDR2 are SEHNR and FQNEAQ (reference sequence). In DNA, the CDR3 is TGTGCCAGCAGCGCGGGACAGGGAGATGGCTACACCTTC. Translation gives CASSAGQGDGYTF.

This sequence joins TRBV3-1 and TRBJ2-7, with unresolved D. The CDR3 is made up of 14 amino acids. Trimming removed 0 bases from V and 2 bases from J, with 8 bases in between. CDR1 and CDR2 from the germline V gene are LGHDT and YNNKEL (reference sequence). The CDR3 loop reads CASSQDRVTYEQYF. For the CDR3, the DNA is TGTGCCAGCAGCCAAGATCGTGTAACCTACGAGCAGTACTTC.

This clonotype was picked up a small number of times. V usage is TRBV6-2 or TRBV6-3 and J usage is TRBJ2-1, with TRBD2 as a possible D gene (7 bases). The germline V gene has CDR1 MNHEY and CDR2 SVGEGT. CDR3 length: 16 residues. The V gene lost 8 bases and the J gene lost 2 bases, with 19 bases spanning the gap. The CDR3 coding sequence is TGTGCCAGCGAGAGGGGGGGAGGGCCACCCTACAATGAGCAGTTCTTC. This encodes CASERGGGPPYNEQFF.